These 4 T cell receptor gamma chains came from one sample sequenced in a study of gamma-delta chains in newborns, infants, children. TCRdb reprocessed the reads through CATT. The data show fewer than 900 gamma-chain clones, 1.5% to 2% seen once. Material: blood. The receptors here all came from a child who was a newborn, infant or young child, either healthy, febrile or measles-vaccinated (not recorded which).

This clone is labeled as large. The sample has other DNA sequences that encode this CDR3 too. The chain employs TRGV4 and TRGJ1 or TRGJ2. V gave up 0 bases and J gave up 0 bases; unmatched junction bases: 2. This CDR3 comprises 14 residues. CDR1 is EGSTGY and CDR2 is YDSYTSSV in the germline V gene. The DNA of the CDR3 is TGTGCCACCTGGGATGGGCCGAATTATTATAAGAAACTCTTT. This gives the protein CATWDGPNYYKKLF.

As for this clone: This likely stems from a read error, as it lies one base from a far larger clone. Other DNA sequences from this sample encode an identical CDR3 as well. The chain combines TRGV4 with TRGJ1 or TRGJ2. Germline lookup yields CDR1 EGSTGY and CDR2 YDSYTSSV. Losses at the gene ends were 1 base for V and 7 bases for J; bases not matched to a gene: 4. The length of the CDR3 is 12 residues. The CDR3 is CATWDGYYKKLF. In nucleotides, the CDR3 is TGTGCCACCTGGGATGGTTACTATAAGAAACTCTTT.

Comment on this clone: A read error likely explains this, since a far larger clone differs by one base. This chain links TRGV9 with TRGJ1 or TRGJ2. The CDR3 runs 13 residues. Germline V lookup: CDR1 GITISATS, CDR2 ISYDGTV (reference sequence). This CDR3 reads CALWVPNYYKRLF. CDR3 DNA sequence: TGTGCCTTGTGGGTCCCGAATTATTATAAGAGACTCTTT.

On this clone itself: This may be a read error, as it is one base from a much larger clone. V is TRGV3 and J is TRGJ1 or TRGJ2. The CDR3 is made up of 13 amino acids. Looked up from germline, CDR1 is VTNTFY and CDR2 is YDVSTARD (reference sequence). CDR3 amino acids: CATWDRSQYKKLF. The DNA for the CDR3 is TGTGCCACCTGGGACAGGTCCCAATATAAGAAACTATTT.